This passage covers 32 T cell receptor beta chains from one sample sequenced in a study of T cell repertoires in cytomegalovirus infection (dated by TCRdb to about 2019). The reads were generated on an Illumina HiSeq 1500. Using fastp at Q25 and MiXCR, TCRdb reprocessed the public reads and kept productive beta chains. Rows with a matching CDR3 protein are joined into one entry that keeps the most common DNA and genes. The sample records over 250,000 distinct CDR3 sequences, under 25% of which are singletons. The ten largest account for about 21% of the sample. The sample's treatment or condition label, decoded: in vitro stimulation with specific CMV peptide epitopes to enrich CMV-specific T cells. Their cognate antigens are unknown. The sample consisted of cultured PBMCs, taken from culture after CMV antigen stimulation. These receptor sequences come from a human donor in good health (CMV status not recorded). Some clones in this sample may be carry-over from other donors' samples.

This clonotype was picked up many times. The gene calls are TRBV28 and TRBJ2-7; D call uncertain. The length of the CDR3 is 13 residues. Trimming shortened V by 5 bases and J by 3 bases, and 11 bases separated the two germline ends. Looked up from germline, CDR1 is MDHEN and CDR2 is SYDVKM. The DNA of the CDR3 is TGTGCCAGCAGTGCTGTAGGGTACTACGAGCAGTACTTC. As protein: CASSAVGYYEQYF.

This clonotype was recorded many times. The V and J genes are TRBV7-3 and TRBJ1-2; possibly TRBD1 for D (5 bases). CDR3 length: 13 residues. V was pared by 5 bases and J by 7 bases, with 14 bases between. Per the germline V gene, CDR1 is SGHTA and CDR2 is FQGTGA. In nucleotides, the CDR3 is TGTGCCAGCAGCACCGGGACGCCGGGTGGCTACACCTTC. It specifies CASSTGTPGGYTF. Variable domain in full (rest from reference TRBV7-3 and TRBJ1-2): GAGVSQTPSNKVTEKGKYVELRCDPISGHTALYWYRQSLGQGPEFLIYFQGTGAADDSGLPNDRFFAVRPEGSVSTLKIQRTERGDSAVYLCASSTGTPGGYTFGSGTRLTVV.

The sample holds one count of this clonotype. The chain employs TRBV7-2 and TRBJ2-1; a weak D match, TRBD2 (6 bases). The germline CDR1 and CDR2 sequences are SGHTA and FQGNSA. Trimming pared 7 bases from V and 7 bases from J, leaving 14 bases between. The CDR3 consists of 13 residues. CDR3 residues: CASTGTPINEQFF. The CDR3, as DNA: TGTGCCAGCACCGGGACTCCAATTAATGAGCAGTTCTTC.

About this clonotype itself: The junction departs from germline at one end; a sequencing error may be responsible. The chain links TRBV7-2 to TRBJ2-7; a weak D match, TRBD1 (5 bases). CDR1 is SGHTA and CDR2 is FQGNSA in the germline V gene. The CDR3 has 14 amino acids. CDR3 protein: CASGLGQGAYEQYF. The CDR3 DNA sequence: TGTGCCAGCGGCTTAGGGCAGGGTGCCTACGAGCAGTACTTC.

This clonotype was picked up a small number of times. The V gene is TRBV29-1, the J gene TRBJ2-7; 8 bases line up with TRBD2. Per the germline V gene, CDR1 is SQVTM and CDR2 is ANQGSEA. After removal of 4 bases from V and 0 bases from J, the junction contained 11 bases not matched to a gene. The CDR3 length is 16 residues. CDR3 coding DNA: TGCAGCGTTGCCCGTCTAGCGGGTCGCCCCTCCTACGAGCAGTACTTC. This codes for CSVARLAGRPSYEQYF.

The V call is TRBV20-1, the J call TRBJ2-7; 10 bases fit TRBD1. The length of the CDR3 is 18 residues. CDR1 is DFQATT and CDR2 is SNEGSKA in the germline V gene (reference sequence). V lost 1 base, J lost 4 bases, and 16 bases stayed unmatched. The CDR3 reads CSARAGRQGAALGYEQYF. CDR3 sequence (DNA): TGCAGTGCTAGAGCAGGAAGACAGGGGGCGGCCCTTGGGTACGAGCAGTACTTC.

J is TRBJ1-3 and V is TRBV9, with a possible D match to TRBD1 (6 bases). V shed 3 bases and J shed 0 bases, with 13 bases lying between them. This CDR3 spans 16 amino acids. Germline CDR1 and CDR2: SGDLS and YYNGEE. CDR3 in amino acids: CASSETGTFSGNTIYF. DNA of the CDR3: TGTGCCAGCAGCGAGACGGGGACATTCTCTGGAAACACCATATATTTT.

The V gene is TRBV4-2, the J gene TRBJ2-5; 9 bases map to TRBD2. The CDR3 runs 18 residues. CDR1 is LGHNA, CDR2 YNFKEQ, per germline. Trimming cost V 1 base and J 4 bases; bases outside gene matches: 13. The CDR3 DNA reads TGTGCCAGCAGCCAAGCTTTACTTCTAGCGGGAATAGGAGAGACCCAGTACTTC. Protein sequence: CASSQALLLAGIGETQYF.

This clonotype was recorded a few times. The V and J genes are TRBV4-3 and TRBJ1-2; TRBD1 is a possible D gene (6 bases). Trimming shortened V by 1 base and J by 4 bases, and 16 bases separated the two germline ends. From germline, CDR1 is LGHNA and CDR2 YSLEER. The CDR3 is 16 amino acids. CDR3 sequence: CASSQGGGLEGYGYTF. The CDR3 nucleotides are TGCGCCAGCAGCCAAGGAGGGGGACTGGAAGGCTATGGCTACACCTTC.

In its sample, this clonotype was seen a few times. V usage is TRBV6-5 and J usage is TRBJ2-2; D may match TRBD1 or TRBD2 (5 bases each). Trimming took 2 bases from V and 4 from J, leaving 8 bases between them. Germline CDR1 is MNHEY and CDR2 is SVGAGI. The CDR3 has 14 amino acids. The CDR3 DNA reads TGTGCCAGCAGTTACGGGGGACCCACCGGGGAGCTGTTTTTT. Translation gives CASSYGGPTGELFF.

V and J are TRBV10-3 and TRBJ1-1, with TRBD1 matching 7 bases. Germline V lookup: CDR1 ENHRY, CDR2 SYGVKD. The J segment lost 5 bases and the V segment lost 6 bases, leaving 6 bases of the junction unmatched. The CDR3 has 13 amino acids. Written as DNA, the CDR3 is TGTGCCATCAGACTACAACAGGGGACTGAAGCTTTCTTT. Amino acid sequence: CAIRLQQGTEAFF.

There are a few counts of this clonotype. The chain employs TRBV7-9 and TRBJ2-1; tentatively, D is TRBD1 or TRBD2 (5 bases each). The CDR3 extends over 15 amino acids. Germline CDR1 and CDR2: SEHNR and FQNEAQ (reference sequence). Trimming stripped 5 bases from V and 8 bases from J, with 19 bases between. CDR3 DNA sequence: TGTGCCAGCAGCATCTCCGGGACGGTCGGCTATGAGCAGTTCTTC. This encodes CASSISGTVGYEQFF.

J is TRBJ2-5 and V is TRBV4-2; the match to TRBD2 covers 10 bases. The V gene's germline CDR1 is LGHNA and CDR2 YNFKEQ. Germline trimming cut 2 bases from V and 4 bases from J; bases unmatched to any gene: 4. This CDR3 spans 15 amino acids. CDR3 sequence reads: CASSQFSGRLETQYF. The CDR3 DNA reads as TGTGCCAGCAGCCAATTTAGCGGGAGGTTAGAGACCCAGTACTTC.

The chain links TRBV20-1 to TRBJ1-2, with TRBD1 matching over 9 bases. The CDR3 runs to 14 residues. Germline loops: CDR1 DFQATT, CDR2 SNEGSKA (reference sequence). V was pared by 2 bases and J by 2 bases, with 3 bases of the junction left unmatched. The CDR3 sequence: CSARTGTGNYGYTF. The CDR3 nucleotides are TGCAGTGCTAGAACCGGGACAGGGAACTATGGCTACACCTTC.

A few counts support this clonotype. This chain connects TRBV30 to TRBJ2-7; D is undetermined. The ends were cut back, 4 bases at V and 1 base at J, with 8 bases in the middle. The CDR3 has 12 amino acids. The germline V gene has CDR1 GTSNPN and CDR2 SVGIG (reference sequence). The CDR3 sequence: CAWNSYSYEQYF. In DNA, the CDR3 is TGTGCCTGGAACAGCTATTCCTACGAGCAGTACTTC.

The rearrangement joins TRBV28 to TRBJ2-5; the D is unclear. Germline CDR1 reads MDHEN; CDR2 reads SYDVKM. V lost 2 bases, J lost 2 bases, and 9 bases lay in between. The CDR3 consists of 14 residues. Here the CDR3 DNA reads TGTGCCAGCAGTTTAAGACATCCACAAGAGACCCAGTACTTC. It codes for CASSLRHPQETQYF.

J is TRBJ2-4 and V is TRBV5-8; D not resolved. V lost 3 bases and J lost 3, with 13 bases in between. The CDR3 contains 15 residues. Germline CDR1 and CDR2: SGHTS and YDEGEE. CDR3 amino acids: CASSSARWDKNIQYF. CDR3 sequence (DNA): TGTGCCAGCAGCTCCGCCAGGTGGGACAAAAACATTCAGTACTTC.

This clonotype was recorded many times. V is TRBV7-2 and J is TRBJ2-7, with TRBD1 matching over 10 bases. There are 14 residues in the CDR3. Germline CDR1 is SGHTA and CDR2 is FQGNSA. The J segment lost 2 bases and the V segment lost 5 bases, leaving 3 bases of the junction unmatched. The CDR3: CASSRDRGPYEQYF. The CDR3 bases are TGTGCCAGCAGCCGGGACAGGGGCCCCTACGAGCAGTACTTC.

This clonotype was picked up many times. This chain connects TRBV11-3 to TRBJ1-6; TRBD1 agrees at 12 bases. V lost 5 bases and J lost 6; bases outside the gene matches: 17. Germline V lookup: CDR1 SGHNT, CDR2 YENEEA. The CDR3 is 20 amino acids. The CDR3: CASSDSGTGGGQPLNSPLHF. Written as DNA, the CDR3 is TGTGCCAGCAGCGACTCCGGGACAGGGGGCGGACAGCCCCTTAATTCACCCCTCCACTTT.

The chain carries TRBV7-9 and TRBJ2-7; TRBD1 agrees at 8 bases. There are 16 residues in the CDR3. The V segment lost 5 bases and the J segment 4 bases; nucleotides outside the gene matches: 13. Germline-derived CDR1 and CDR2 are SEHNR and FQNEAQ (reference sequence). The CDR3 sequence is CASSPLGTGIQYEQYF. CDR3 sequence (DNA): TGTGCCAGCAGCCCCCTAGGGACAGGAATACAATACGAGCAGTACTTC.

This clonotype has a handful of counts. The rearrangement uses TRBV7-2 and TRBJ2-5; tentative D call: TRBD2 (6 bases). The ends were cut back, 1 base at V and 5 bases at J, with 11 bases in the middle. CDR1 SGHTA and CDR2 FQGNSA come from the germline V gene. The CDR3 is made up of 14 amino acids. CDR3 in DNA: TGTGCCAGCAGCTTAGTTAGCGGATGGGAGACCCAGTACTTC. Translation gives CASSLVSGWETQYF.

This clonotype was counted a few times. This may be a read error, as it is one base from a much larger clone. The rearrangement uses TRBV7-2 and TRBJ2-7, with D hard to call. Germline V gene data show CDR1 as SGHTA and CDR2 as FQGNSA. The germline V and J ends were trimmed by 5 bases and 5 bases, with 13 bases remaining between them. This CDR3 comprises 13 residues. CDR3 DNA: TGTGCCAGCAGCGTAGGTGTCCTAGACGAGCAGTACGTC. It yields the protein CASSVGVLDEQYV.

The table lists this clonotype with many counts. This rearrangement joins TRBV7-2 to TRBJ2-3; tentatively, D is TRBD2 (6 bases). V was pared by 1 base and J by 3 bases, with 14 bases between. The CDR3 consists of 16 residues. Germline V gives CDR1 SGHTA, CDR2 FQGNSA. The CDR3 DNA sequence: TGTGCCAGCAGCTTAGTGGGGACTCCGAAAACAGATACGCAGTATTTT. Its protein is CASSLVGTPKTDTQYF. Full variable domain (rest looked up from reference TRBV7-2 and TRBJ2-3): GAGVSQSPSNKVTEKGKDVELRCDPISGHTALYWYRQSLGQGLEFLIYFQGNSAPDKSGLPSDRFSAERTGGSVSTLTIQRTQQEDSAVYLCASSLVGTPKTDTQYFGPGTRLTVL.

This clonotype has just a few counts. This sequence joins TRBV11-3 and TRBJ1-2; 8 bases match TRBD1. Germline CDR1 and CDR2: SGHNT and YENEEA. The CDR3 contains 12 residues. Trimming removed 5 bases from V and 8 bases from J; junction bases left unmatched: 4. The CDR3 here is CASSTTGVGYTF. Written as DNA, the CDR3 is TGTGCCAGCAGCACGACAGGGGTAGGCTACACCTTC.

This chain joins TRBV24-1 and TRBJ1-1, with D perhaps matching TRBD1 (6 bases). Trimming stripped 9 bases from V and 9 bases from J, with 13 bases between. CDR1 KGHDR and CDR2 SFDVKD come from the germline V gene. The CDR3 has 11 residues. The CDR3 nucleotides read TGTGCCACCTCTAGGGGGACCAAAGCTTTCTTT. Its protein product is CATSRGTKAFF.

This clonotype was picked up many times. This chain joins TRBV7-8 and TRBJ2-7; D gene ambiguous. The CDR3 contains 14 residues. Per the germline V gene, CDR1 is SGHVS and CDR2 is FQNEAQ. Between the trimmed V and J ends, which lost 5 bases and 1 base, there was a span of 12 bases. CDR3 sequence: CASSPWTVSYEQYF. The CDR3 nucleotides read TGTGCCAGCAGCCCGTGGACCGTTTCCTACGAGCAGTACTTC.

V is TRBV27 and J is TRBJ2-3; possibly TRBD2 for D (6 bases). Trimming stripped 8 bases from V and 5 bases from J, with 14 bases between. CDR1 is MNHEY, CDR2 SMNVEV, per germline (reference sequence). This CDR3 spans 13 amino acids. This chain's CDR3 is CASQRMGGDTQYF. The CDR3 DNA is TGTGCCAGCCAACGTATGGGAGGAGATACGCAGTATTTT.

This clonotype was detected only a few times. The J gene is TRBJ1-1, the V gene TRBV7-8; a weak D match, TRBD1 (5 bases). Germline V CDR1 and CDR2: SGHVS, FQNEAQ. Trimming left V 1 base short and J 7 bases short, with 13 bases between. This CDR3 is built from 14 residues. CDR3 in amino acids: CASSLGGPRREAFF. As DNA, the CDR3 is TGTGCCAGCAGCTTAGGGGGACCACGCCGTGAAGCTTTCTTT.

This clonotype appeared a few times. CDR3: CATSGDTYEQYF. In DNA, the CDR3 is TGTGCCACCAGCGGGGACACCTACGAGCAGTACTTC. The V gene is TRBV24-1, the J gene TRBJ2-7; perhaps TRBD1 as D (6 bases). Germline loops: CDR1 KGHDR, CDR2 SFDVKD. V was shortened by 7 bases and J by 2 bases, with 8 bases between the two germline ends. The CDR3 has 12 amino acids.

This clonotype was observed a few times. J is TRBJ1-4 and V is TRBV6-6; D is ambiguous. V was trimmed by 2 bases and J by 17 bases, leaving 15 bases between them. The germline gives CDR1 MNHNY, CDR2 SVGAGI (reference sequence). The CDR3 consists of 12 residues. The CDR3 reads CASSYRETNCFF. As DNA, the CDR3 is TGTGCCAGCAGTTACCGCGAAACGAACTGTTTTTTT.

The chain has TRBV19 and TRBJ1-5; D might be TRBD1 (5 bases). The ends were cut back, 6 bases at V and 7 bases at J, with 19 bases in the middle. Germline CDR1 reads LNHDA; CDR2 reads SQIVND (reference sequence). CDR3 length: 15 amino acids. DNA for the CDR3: TGTGCCAGTAGGGCCGGCGGGGGGAAGGGGCAGCCCCAGCATTTT. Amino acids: CASRAGGGKGQPQHF.

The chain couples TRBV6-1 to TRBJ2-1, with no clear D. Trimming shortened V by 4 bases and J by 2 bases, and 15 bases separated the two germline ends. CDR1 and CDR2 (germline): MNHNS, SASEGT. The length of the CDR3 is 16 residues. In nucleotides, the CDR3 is TGTGCCAGCAGTGTCACTAAGCAGTACCCCTACAATGAGCAGTTCTTC. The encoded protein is CASSVTKQYPYNEQFF.